This TCR beta chain was recovered during a study of blood T cell repertoires in COVID-19. Study-level information: Donors in the United States, Italy and Spain gave samples during acute or convalescent COVID-19.

In the original processing: Amplification with reference gene primers provided the estimates of nucleated cell counts. Libraries were prepared by immunoSEQ multiplex PCR; TCRdb keeps only in-frame clonotypes and omits some of them. V, J and clone size derive from that table, while D and trimming were established from the DNA sequence. The sample records more than 300,000 clones, more than 70% being singletons. In germline, CDR1 is SEHNR, CDR2 FQNEAQ (reference sequence). The CDR3 runs 10 residues. V lost 8 bases and J lost 8, with 6 bases in between. Participants were placed into cohorts based on the clinical history they reported.

The sequenced sample was PBMCs or T cells enriched from blood (not recorded which). V usage is TRBV7-9 and J usage is TRBJ1-4; maybe TRBD1 (5 bases). The sequence derives from a man between 40 and 49 years old in a cohort exposed to, infected with or recovered from COVID-19 (not recorded which). CDR3 loop: CASGGEKLFF. CDR3 nucleotide sequence: TGTGCCAGCGGGGGGGAAAAACTGTTTTTT. Combining the CDR3 with reference TRBV7-9 and TRBJ1-4 gives the whole variable domain DTGVSQNPRHKITKRGQNVTFRCDPISEHNRLYWYRQTLGQGPEFLTYFQNEAQLEKSRLLSDRFSAERPKGSFSTLEIQRTEQGDSAMYLCASGGEKLFFGSGTQLSVL.